This is a list of T cell receptor beta chains from one sample in a study of T cell responses to AZD1222 COVID-19 vaccine. Some clones are missing from TCRdb's copy, which holds only in-frame ones; the method was immunoSEQ multiplex PCR. The table records about 72,000 clones, 89% of them present only once. Here the sequenced sample was peripheral blood, taken 28 days after the second AZD1222 dose. Receptors originate from an adult who received the AZD1222 COVID-19 vaccine. Both conserved end residues are part of each CDR3. Fields, in order: CDR3 DNA, CDR3 protein, D gene, V gene, clone size, J gene. A D gene is named only where the DNA matches it firmly. Rows may omit the clone size; those that give it use once, few, many or a size class.

CDR3nt: TGTGCCAGCAGCTTAGAGTCTAGCGGCTACAATGAGCAGTTCTTC
CDR3aa: CASSLESSGYNEQFF
d_gene: TRBD2
v_gene: TRBV13
abundance: once
j_gene: TRBJ2-1

CDR3nt: TGTGCCAGCAGTTTTCTCGACTGGACGTCTGGAAACACCATATATTTT
CDR3aa: CASSFLDWTSGNTIYF
d_gene: -
v_gene: TRBV28
abundance: -
j_gene: TRBJ1-3

CDR3nt: TGTGCCAGCAGCGCACTAGCGGGAGAGGGGACCCAGTACTTC
CDR3aa: CASSALAGEGTQYF
d_gene: TRBD2
v_gene: TRBV11-2
abundance: few
j_gene: TRBJ2-5

CDR3nt: TGCAGCGTCAAAAGGACAGGGGGCTACAACGAGCAGTACTTC
CDR3aa: CSVKRTGGYNEQYF
d_gene: TRBD1
v_gene: TRBV29-1
abundance: few
j_gene: TRBJ2-7

CDR3nt: TGTGCCAGCTCACCAGGGGAAAACTATGGCTACACCTTC
CDR3aa: CASSPGENYGYTF
d_gene: -
v_gene: TRBV18
abundance: -
j_gene: TRBJ1-2

CDR3nt: TGTGCCAGCAGTTTCGGGCAGGGGGCTGGAAACGAGCAGTACTTC
CDR3aa: CASSFGQGAGNEQYF
d_gene: TRBD1
v_gene: TRBV27
abundance: -
j_gene: TRBJ2-7

CDR3nt: TGTGCCAGCTCACCTGCTAGGGGGACGAACTATGGCTACACCTTC
CDR3aa: CASSPARGTNYGYTF
d_gene: -
v_gene: TRBV18
abundance: -
j_gene: TRBJ1-2

CDR3nt: TGTGCCAGCAGCCCACAAGCGGGAGGGCTTGGAGGGGAGCTGTTTTTT
CDR3aa: CASSPQAGGLGGELFF
d_gene: TRBD2
v_gene: TRBV11-3
abundance: -
j_gene: TRBJ2-2

CDR3nt: TGTGCCAGCAGCAACCGGGACCGGAACACTGAAGCTTTCTTT
CDR3aa: CASSNRDRNTEAFF
d_gene: -
v_gene: TRBV5-4
abundance: -
j_gene: TRBJ1-1

CDR3nt: TGTGCCAGCAGCCAAGAACCCGTCTTACAGGGGGTTGAGCAGTTCTTC
CDR3aa: CASSQEPVLQGVEQFF
d_gene: TRBD1
v_gene: TRBV4-2
abundance: -
j_gene: TRBJ2-1

CDR3nt: TGCGCCAGCAGCTTGGCGCAGGGGGCTACCGGGGAGCTGTTTTTT
CDR3aa: CASSLAQGATGELFF
d_gene: TRBD1
v_gene: TRBV5-1
abundance: -
j_gene: TRBJ2-2

CDR3nt: TGCGCCAGCAGCTTGTATCCGGGAGGAGGAAATGAGCAGTTCTTC
CDR3aa: CASSLYPGGGNEQFF
d_gene: TRBD2
v_gene: TRBV5-1
abundance: -
j_gene: TRBJ2-1

CDR3nt: TGCGCCAGCAGCTTGGGGCAGGCTGAAGCTTTCTTT
CDR3aa: CASSLGQAEAFF
d_gene: -
v_gene: TRBV5-1
abundance: -
j_gene: TRBJ1-1

CDR3nt: TGCGCCAGCAGCTTGTTGGGAGGTCCCCAAGAGACCCAGTACTTC
CDR3aa: CASSLLGGPQETQYF
d_gene: -
v_gene: TRBV5-1
abundance: -
j_gene: TRBJ2-5

CDR3nt: TGTGCCATCAGCCAGGGATTAGAAAACATTCAGTACTTC
CDR3aa: CAISQGLENIQYF
d_gene: -
v_gene: TRBV10-3
abundance: -
j_gene: TRBJ2-4

CDR3nt: TGTGCCAGCAGCCTAGGCGGGTCGCTTGGGGAAAAACTGTTTTTT
CDR3aa: CASSLGGSLGEKLFF
d_gene: -
v_gene: TRBV3-1/TRBV3-2
abundance: -
j_gene: TRBJ1-4

CDR3nt: TGTGCCAGCTGGTTTGGACAGGATAACACCGGGGAGCTGTTTTTT
CDR3aa: CASWFGQDNTGELFF
d_gene: TRBD1
v_gene: TRBV18
abundance: -
j_gene: TRBJ2-2

CDR3nt: TGTGCCAGCCCTGACATGAGGGTAACTGAAGCTTTCTTT
CDR3aa: CASPDMRVTEAFF
d_gene: -
v_gene: TRBV2
abundance: few
j_gene: TRBJ1-1

CDR3nt: TGTGCCAGCAGCTTAGGGGCAGGGGACGGGGAGCTGTTTTTT
CDR3aa: CASSLGAGDGELFF
d_gene: -
v_gene: TRBV7-2
abundance: -
j_gene: TRBJ2-2

CDR3nt: TGTGCCATCAGTGAGTTGAGCAGGGGTGCCGGAAACACCATATATTTT
CDR3aa: CAISELSRGAGNTIYF
d_gene: -
v_gene: TRBV10-3
abundance: -
j_gene: TRBJ1-3

CDR3nt: TGTGCCAGCAGTGAACTATCACTTGACGAGCAGTACTTC
CDR3aa: CASSELSLDEQYF
d_gene: -
v_gene: TRBV2
abundance: -
j_gene: TRBJ2-7

CDR3nt: TGTGCCAGTAGTATAGGAACTAGCGGGAGAGCATACGAGCAGTACTTC
CDR3aa: CASSIGTSGRAYEQYF
d_gene: TRBD2
v_gene: TRBV19
abundance: -
j_gene: TRBJ2-7

CDR3nt: TGTGCCAGCAGTAGGACCTTACAAGAGACCCAGTACTTC
CDR3aa: CASSRTLQETQYF
d_gene: -
v_gene: TRBV27
abundance: -
j_gene: TRBJ2-5

CDR3nt: TGCAGCGTTGTTTCTGTCGCTGAAGCTTTCTTT
CDR3aa: CSVVSVAEAFF
d_gene: -
v_gene: TRBV29-1
abundance: -
j_gene: TRBJ1-1

CDR3nt: TGTGCCAGCAGCGCTGACCCAAGCTCCTACGAGCAGTACTTC
CDR3aa: CASSADPSSYEQYF
d_gene: -
v_gene: TRBV7-3
abundance: -
j_gene: TRBJ2-7

CDR3nt: TGTGCCAGCAGCCGGGACTACAGCACTGAAGCTTTCTTT
CDR3aa: CASSRDYSTEAFF
d_gene: -
v_gene: TRBV27
abundance: -
j_gene: TRBJ1-1

CDR3nt: TGTGCCTGGAGCCGGATTAGCACAGATACGCAGTATTTT
CDR3aa: CAWSRISTDTQYF
d_gene: -
v_gene: TRBV30
abundance: -
j_gene: TRBJ2-3

CDR3nt: TGTGCCAGCAGTCGGGACAGTTTGGGGACCCAGTACTTC
CDR3aa: CASSRDSLGTQYF
d_gene: TRBD1
v_gene: TRBV6-2/TRBV6-3
abundance: -
j_gene: TRBJ2-5

CDR3nt: TGTGCCAGCACCCCCGATCTCACCTCCAATGAGCAGTTCTTC
CDR3aa: CASTPDLTSNEQFF
d_gene: -
v_gene: TRBV11-1
abundance: -
j_gene: TRBJ2-1

CDR3nt: TGTGCCAGCAGGAGCCCAAGTCTCACTGGAAACACCATATATTTT
CDR3aa: CASRSPSLTGNTIYF
d_gene: -
v_gene: TRBV27
abundance: -
j_gene: TRBJ1-3

CDR3nt: TGCGCCAGCAGTAGGGGTGAGCGGGGCAACGAGCAGTACTTC
CDR3aa: CASSRGERGNEQYF
d_gene: TRBD2
v_gene: TRBV5-1
abundance: -
j_gene: TRBJ2-7

CDR3nt: TGTGCCAGCATCAACTCAGGGGCGGACGGGGAGCTGTTTTTT
CDR3aa: CASINSGADGELFF
d_gene: -
v_gene: TRBV6-6
abundance: -
j_gene: TRBJ2-2

CDR3nt: TGTGCCAGCAGCCCCGCCCCCCACCCGGGGAGGAGCTATGGCTACACCTTC
CDR3aa: CASSPAPHPGRSYGYTF
d_gene: -
v_gene: TRBV7-2
abundance: -
j_gene: TRBJ1-2

CDR3nt: TGCGCCAGCAGCGTCGGGACAGGTACCGGGGAGCTGTTTTTT
CDR3aa: CASSVGTGTGELFF
d_gene: TRBD1
v_gene: TRBV5-1
abundance: -
j_gene: TRBJ2-2